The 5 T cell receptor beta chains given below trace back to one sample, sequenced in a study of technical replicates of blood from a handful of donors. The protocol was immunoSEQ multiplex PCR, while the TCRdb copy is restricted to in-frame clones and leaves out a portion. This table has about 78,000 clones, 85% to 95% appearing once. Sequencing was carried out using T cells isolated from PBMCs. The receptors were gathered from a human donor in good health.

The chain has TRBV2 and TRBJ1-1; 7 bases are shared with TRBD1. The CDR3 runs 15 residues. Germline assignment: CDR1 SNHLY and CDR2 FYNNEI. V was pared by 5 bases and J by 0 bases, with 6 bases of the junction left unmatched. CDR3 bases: TGTGCCAGCAGTACTCAGGGGGGAGTGAACACTGAAGCTTTCTTT. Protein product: CASSTQGGVNTEAFF.

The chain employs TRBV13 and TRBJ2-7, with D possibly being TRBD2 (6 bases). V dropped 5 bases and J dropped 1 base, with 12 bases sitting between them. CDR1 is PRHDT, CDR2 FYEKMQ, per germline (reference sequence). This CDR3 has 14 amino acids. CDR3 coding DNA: TGTGCCAGCAGCCGGGAGTTGCCGTCCTACGAGCAGTACTTC. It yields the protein CASSRELPSYEQYF.

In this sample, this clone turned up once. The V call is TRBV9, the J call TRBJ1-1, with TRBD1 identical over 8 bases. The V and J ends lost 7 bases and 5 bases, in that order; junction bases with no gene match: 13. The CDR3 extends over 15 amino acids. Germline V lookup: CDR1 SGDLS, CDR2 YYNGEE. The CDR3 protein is CASVDLTGEGTEAFF. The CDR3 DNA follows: TGTGCCAGCGTTGACTTGACAGGGGAGGGAACTGAAGCTTTCTTT.

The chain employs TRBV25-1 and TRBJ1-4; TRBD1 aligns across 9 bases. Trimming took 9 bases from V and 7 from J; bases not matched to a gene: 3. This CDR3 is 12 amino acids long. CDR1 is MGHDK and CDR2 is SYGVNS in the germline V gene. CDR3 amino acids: CASGQGSEKLFF. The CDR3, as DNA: TGTGCCAGTGGACAGGGGTCTGAAAAACTGTTTTTT.

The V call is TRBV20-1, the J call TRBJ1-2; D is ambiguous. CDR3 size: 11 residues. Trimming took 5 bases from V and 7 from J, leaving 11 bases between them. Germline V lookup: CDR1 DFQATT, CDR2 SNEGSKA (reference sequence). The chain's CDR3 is CSAVSTGGYTF. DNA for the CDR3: TGCAGTGCTGTATCTACGGGTGGCTACACCTTC.